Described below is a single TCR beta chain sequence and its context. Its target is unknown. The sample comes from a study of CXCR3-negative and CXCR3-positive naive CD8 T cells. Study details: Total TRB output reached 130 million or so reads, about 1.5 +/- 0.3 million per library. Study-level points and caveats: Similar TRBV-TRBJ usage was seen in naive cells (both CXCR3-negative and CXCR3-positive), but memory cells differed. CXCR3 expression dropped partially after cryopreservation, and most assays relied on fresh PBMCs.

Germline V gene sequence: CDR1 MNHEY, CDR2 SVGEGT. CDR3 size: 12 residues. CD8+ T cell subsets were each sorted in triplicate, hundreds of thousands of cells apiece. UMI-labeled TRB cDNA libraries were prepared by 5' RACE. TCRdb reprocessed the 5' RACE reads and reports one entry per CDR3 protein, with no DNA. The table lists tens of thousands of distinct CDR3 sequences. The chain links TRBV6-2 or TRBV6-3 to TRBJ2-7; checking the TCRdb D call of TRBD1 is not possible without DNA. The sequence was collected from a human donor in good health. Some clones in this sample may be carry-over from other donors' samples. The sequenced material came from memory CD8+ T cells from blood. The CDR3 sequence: CASSRDRDEQYF.